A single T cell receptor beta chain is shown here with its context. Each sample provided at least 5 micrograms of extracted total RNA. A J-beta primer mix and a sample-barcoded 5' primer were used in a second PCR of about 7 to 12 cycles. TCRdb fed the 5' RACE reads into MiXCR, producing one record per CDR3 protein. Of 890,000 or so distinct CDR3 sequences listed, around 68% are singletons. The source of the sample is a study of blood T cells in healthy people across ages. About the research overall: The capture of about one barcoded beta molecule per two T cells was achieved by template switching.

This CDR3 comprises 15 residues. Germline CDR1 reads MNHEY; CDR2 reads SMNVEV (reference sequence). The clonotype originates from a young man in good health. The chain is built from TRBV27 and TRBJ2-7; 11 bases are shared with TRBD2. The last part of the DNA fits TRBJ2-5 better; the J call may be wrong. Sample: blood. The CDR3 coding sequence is TGTGCCAGCAGTCAGTCTAGCGGGGGGATCCAGACCCAGTACTTC. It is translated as CASSQSSGGIQTQYF.